The rows below give T cell receptor beta chains drawn from one sample of a study of regulatory T cells in long-lasting Graves disease. One entry per CDR3 protein, called by TCRdb with MiXCR from the multiplex PCR reads. Here the sample spans 360,000 or so distinct CDR3 sequences, around 15% being singletons. This sample also belongs to another study, concerning T cells in Graves' hyperthyroidism and ophthalmopathy.

This sample comprised peripheral blood mononuclear cells (PBMCs), obtained at new diagnosis, from a patient treated with antithyroid drugs. The receptors come from a young woman with Graves disease. CDR3s include the opening cysteine and the closing phenylalanine or tryptophan. The D gene is left open where the match is weak. Clone size, where shown, is once, few, many, or a class for clones that have expanded.

abundance	d_gene	v_gene	j_gene	CDR3aa	CDR3nt
many	TRBD2	TRBV16	TRBJ2-1	CASSQSIGLAGPYNEQFF	TGTGCCAGCAGCCAATCCATTGGACTAGCGGGACCCTACAATGAGCAGTTCTTC
many	TRBD2	TRBV9	TRBJ2-1	CASSTLSGGYNEQFF	TGTGCCAGCAGCACCCTTAGCGGGGGGTACAATGAGCAGTTCTTC
.	.	TRBV19	TRBJ1-4	CASSIQVPTNEKLFF	TGTGCCAGTAGTATCCAGGTGCCAACTAATGAAAAACTGTTTTTT
few	.	TRBV30	TRBJ1-6	CAWRDIGSSYNSPLHF	TGTGCCTGGCGGGACATCGGAAGCTCCTATAATTCACCCCTCCACTTT
few	.	TRBV12-3/TRBV12-4	TRBJ2-2	CASILARNTGELFF	TGTGCCAGCATTCTAGCGCGGAACACCGGGGAGCTGTTTTTT
many	TRBD1	TRBV20-1	TRBJ1-2	CSATLGQADYGYTF	TGCAGTGCCACCCTCGGACAGGCTGACTATGGCTACACCTTC
many	.	TRBV29-1	TRBJ1-1	CSVARRGAEAFF	TGCAGCGTCGCCCGGAGGGGCGCTGAAGCTTTCTTT
many	.	TRBV3-1	TRBJ2-5	CASSQGGTRQETQYF	TGTGCCAGCAGCCAAGGGGGGACGCGGCAAGAGACCCAGTACTTC
many	.	TRBV11-2	TRBJ2-1	CASSFGTGSYNEQFF	TGTGCCAGCAGCTTCGGTACAGGGTCCTACAATGAGCAGTTCTTC
many	TRBD1	TRBV30	TRBJ2-5	CAWSPGQGGQETQYF	TGTGCCTGGAGCCCGGGACAGGGTGGCCAAGAGACCCAGTACTTC
many	TRBD1	TRBV27	TRBJ2-7	CASSPTPGQRIYEQYF	TGTGCCAGCAGTCCGACTCCGGGACAGCGAATCTACGAGCAGTACTTC
many	.	TRBV20-1	TRBJ1-2	CSASKAGLDGYTF	TGCAGTGCTAGTAAGGCGGGGTTAGATGGCTACACCTTC
many	.	TRBV12-3/TRBV12-4	TRBJ1-1	CASSFEGHTEAFF	TGTGCCAGCAGTTTCGAGGGGCACACTGAAGCTTTCTTT
many	.	TRBV6-1	TRBJ2-2	CASKGARNTGELFF	TGTGCCAGCAAAGGGGCCCGGAACACCGGGGAGCTGTTTTTT
.	TRBD2	TRBV9	TRBJ2-3	CASSRTSEGPGTQYF	TGTGCCAGCAGCCGGACTAGCGAGGGCCCGGGGACGCAGTATTTT
many	TRBD1	TRBV11-2	TRBJ1-1	CASSLNTETGLHTEAFF	TGTGCCAGCAGCCTCAATACCGAGACAGGGTTGCACACTGAAGCTTTCTTT
many	.	TRBV2	TRBJ2-5	CASSVGGRETQYF	TGTGCCAGCAGTGTTGGGGGCCGGGAGACCCAGTACTTC
.	.	TRBV24-1	TRBJ1-4	CATSEGARGKLFF	TGTGCCACCAGTGAGGGCGCCAGGGGAAAACTGTTTTTT
many	.	TRBV5-6	TRBJ2-7	CASSAEHKAMAYEQYF	TGTGCCAGCAGCGCAGAACATAAGGCGATGGCCTACGAGCAGTACTTC
.	.	TRBV6-5	TRBJ2-1	CASSYFRPQGNEQFF	TGTGCCAGCAGTTATTTTAGACCCCAGGGGAATGAGCAGTTCTTC
many	.	TRBV6-1	TRBJ1-5	CASSEEITINQPQHF	TGTGCCAGCAGTGAAGAAATAACGATCAATCAGCCCCAGCATTTT
.	.	TRBV7-9	TRBJ1-2	CASSRVTAGHF	TGTGCCAGCAGCAGAGTTACCGCGGGCCACTTC
.	.	TRBV20-1	TRBJ2-7	CSAVDRISYEQYF	TGCAGTGCCGTCGACAGAATCTCCTACGAGCAGTACTTC
few	.	TRBV20-1	TRBJ2-3	CSARGGREIGDTQYF	TGCAGTGCTAGAGGTGGAAGGGAAATCGGAGATACGCAGTATTTT
many	TRBD2	TRBV10-3	TRBJ2-1	CAISETSGVYNEQFF	TGTGCCATCAGTGAGACTAGCGGGGTTTACAATGAGCAGTTCTTC
few	.	TRBV6-1	TRBJ2-7	CASSDRGAAYEQYF	TGTGCCAGCAGCGACCGGGGGGCTGCCTACGAGCAGTACTTC
.	.	TRBV12-3/TRBV12-4	TRBJ1-2	CASSLDRVGYTF	TGTGCCAGCAGTTTAGACAGGGTTGGCTACACCTTC
many	TRBD2	TRBV20-1	TRBJ2-5	CSAGGGSGSGETQYF	TGCAGTGCTGGCGGGGGTAGCGGGAGCGGGGAGACCCAGTACTTC
few	.	TRBV19	TRBJ2-5	CASSRARGGAGVYQETQYF	TGTGCCAGTAGTAGGGCGCGGGGCGGAGCGGGTGTGTACCAAGAGACCCAGTACTTC
many	TRBD1	TRBV12-3/TRBV12-4	TRBJ1-5	CASSTGQGNQPQHF	TGTGCCAGCAGCACGGGACAGGGCAATCAGCCCCAGCATTTT
.	.	TRBV9	TRBJ2-5	CASSVGGAARNAETQYF	TGTGCCAGCAGCGTAGGAGGGGCCGCTCGGAATGCAGAGACCCAGTACTTC
many	.	TRBV28	TRBJ1-1	CASTTPLRTEAFF	TGTGCCAGCACTACCCCCCTGCGCACTGAAGCTTTCTTT
many	.	TRBV3-1	TRBJ2-3	CASSQDSRVTDTQYF	TGTGCCAGCAGCCAAGATTCTAGGGTCACAGATACGCAGTATTTT
many	.	TRBV6-5	TRBJ2-2	CASSYGRTGELFF	TGTGCCAGCAGCTACGGCCGCACCGGGGAGCTGTTTTTT
.	TRBD1	TRBV28	TRBJ1-5	CASSFFDRDPNQPQHF	TGTGCCAGCAGTTTCTTCGACAGGGACCCCAATCAGCCCCAGCATTTT
many	.	TRBV18	TRBJ1-1	CASSPPLGGMNTEAFF	TGTGCCAGCTCACCACCGTTGGGGGGGATGAACACTGAAGCTTTCTTT
many	.	TRBV6-1	TRBJ1-1	CASSDEKGTSTEAFF	TGTGCCAGCAGTGATGAAAAGGGTACAAGCACTGAAGCTTTCTTT
few	.	TRBV5-6	TRBJ2-4	CASSLDRVSLAKNIQYF	TGTGCCAGCAGCTTGGACAGGGTATCTCTAGCCAAAAACATTCAGTACTTC
many	.	TRBV2	TRBJ2-5	CASWREEETQYF	TGTGCCAGCTGGAGGGAGGAGGAGACCCAGTACTTC
.	.	TRBV5-8	TRBJ1-1	CASSFSRALGSVTEAFF	TGTGCCAGCAGCTTTAGCCGGGCCCTGGGGTCGGTCACTGAAGCTTTCTTT
many	.	TRBV7-2	TRBJ1-2	CASSSGTPRSGYTF	TGTGCCAGCAGCTCCGGGACTCCGAGGAGTGGCTACACCTTC
.	.	TRBV6-1	TRBJ2-5	CASSEGRAETQYF	TGTGCCAGCAGTGAAGGCAGGGCGGAGACCCAGTACTTC
many	.	TRBV2	TRBJ2-5	CASSEGDRRQETQYF	TGTGCCAGCAGTGAAGGGGACCGACGTCAAGAGACCCAGTACTTC
many	TRBD2	TRBV28	TRBJ2-1	CASSFGLAGGPLNEQFF	TGTGCCAGCAGTTTTGGGCTAGCGGGAGGGCCTTTGAATGAGCAGTTCTTC
many	TRBD2	TRBV5-1	TRBJ2-7	CASSFPKGGSETSVYEQYF	TGCGCCAGCAGCTTCCCGAAAGGGGGGTCGGAGACTAGCGTCTACGAGCAGTACTTC
many	TRBD1	TRBV30	TRBJ1-3	CAWTPGGSGNTIYF	TGTGCCTGGACCCCAGGGGGCTCTGGAAACACCATATATTTT
.	.	TRBV5-1	TRBJ2-6	CASSLVGTMGSGANVLTF	TGCGCCAGCAGCTTGGTCGGGACAATGGGCTCTGGGGCCAACGTCCTGACTTTC